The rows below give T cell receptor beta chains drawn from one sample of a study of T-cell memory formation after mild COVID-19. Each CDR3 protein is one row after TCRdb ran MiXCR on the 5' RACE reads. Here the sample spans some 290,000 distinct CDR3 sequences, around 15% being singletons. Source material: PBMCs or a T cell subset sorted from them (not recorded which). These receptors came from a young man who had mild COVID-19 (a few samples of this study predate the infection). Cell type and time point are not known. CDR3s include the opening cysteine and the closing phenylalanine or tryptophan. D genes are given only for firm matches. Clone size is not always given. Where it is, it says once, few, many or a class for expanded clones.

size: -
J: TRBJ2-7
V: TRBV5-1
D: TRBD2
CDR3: CASRPGTTYEQYF
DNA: TGCGCCAGCAGACCCGGGACTACCTACGAGCAGTACTTC

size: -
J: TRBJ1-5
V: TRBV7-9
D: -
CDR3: CASGPQGGPQHF
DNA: TGTGCCAGCGGTCCACAGGGCGGCCCCCAGCATTTT

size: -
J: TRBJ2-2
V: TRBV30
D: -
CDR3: CAWSVGGETGELFF
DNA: TGTGCCTGGAGTGTCGGGGGTGAGACCGGGGAGCTGTTTTTT

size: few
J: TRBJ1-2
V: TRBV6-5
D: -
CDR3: CASSYTGSDGYTF
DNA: TGTGCCAGCAGTTACACAGGGTCTGATGGCTACACCTTC

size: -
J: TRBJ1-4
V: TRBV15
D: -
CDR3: CATSRDSVGWGKLFF
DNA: TGTGCCACCAGCAGAGATTCTGTAGGGTGGGGAAAACTGTTTTTT

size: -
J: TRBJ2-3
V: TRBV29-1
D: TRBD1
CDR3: CSAARDSTDTQYF
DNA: TGCAGCGCCGCAAGGGACAGTACAGATACGCAGTATTTT

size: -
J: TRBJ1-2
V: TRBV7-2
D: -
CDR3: CASSLRTGYTF
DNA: TGTGCCAGCAGCTTAAGGACTGGCTACACCTTC

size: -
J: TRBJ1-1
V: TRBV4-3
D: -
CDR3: CASSQAGAGNTEAFF
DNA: TGCGCCAGCAGCCAAGCCGGGGCCGGGAACACTGAAGCTTTCTTT

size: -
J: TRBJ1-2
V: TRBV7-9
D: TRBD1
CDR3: CASSPGTGQGYGYTF
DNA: TGTGCCAGCAGCCCCGGGACAGGGCAAGGCTATGGCTACACCTTC

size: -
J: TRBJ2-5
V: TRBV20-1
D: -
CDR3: CSASGTLETQYF
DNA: TGCAGTGCTAGTGGGACTCTGGAGACCCAGTACTTC

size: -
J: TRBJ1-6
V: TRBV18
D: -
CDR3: CASESSYNSPLHF
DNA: TGTGCCAGCGAAAGCTCCTACAATTCACCCCTCCACTTT

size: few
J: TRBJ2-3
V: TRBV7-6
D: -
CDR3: CASSFGGAGRTDTQYF
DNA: TGTGCCAGCAGCTTTGGGGGAGCGGGCCGCACAGATACGCAGTATTTT

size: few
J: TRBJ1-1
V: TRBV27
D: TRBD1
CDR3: CASRGKGAQEAFF
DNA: TGTGCCAGCAGGGGAAAGGGGGCTCAAGAGGCTTTCTTT

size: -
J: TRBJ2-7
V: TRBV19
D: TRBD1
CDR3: CASSRGMSYEQYF
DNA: TGTGCCAGTAGCAGGGGGATGTCCTACGAGCAGTACTTC

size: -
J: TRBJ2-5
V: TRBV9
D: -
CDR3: CASSRGDIREETQYF
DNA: TGTGCCAGCAGCAGAGGGGATATCAGAGAAGAGACCCAGTACTTC

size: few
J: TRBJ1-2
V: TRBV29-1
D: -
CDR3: CSVARRDESYGYTF
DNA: TGCAGCGTTGCACGGAGGGATGAGAGCTATGGCTACACCTTC

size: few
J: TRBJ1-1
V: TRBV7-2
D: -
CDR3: CASSFQQGGYTEAFF
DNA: TGTGCCAGCAGCTTCCAACAGGGAGGGTACACTGAAGCTTTCTTT

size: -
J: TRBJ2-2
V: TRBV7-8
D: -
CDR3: CASSLRLRATGELFF
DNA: TGTGCCAGCAGCTTGCGACTGAGGGCCACCGGGGAGCTGTTTTTT

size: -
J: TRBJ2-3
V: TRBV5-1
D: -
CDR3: CASSLGVADTQYF
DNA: TGCGCCAGCAGCTTGGGGGTAGCGGATACGCAGTATTTT

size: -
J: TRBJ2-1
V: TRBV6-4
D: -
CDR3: CASSDSRGGEQFF
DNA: TGTGCCAGCAGTGACTCGAGAGGGGGTGAGCAGTTCTTC

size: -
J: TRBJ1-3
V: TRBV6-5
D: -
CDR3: CASSFGLSGNTIYF
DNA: TGTGCCAGCAGTTTCGGGCTCTCTGGAAACACCATATATTTT

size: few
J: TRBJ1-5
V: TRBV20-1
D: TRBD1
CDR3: CSASDRGSNQPQHF
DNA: TGCAGTGCTAGCGACAGGGGAAGCAATCAGCCCCAGCATTTT

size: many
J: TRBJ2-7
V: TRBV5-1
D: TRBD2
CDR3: CASSLAVAGEYEQYF
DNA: TGCGCCAGCAGCTTGGCCGTAGCGGGGGAGTACGAGCAGTACTTC

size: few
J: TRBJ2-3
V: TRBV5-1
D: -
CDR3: CASSLPRDRSTDTQYF
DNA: TGCGCCAGCAGCTTACCCCGGGACCGGAGCACAGATACGCAGTATTTT

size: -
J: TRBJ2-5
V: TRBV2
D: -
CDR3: CASSETADTSQETQYF
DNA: TGTGCCAGCAGTGAGACAGCCGATACCTCCCAAGAGACCCAGTACTTC

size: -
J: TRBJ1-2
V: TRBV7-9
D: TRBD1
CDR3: CASTGTGDLRYGYTF
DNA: TGTGCCAGTACCGGGACAGGGGATCTTCGATATGGCTACACCTTC

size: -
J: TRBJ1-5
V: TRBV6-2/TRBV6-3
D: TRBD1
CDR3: CAATRGGRVQPQHF
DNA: TGTGCCGCAACCAGGGGGGGCCGTGTGCAGCCCCAGCATTTT

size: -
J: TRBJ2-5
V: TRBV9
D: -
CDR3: CASSLDSETQYF
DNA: TGTGCCAGCAGCCTAGACTCCGAGACCCAGTACTTC

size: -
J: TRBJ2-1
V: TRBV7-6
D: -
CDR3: CASSHQSGEQFF
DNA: TGTGCCAGCAGCCATCAAAGCGGTGAGCAGTTCTTC

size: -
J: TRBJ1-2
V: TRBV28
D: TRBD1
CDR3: CASSLTQGVGYTF
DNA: TGTGCCAGCAGTTTGACCCAGGGGGTAGGCTACACCTTC

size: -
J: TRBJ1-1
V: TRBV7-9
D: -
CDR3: CASRLGETEAFF
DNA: TGTGCCAGCAGGCTGGGGGAAACTGAAGCTTTCTTT

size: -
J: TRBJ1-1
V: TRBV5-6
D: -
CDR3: CASSSLQEAFF
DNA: TGTGCCAGCAGTTCACTTCAGGAAGCTTTCTTT

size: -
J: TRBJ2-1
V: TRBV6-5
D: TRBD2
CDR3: CASRGLGDYNEQFF
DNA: TGTGCCAGCAGGGGACTAGGGGACTACAATGAGCAGTTCTTC

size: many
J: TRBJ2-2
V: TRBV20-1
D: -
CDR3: CSATGTRNTGELFF
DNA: TGCAGTGCAACCGGGACGAGGAACACCGGGGAGCTGTTTTTT

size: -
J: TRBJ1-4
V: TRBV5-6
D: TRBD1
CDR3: CASSLGAGGFEKLFF
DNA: TGTGCCAGCAGCTTGGGAGCAGGGGGCTTTGAAAAACTGTTTTTT

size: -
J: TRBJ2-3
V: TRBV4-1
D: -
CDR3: CPSSQEYPETDSPRGQYF
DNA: TGCCCCAGCAGCCAAGAGTATCCGGAGACAGACTCTCCAAGGGGGCAGTATTTT

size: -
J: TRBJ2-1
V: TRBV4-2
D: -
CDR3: CASSQAERVNEQFF
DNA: TGTGCCAGCAGCCAGGCTGAACGGGTTAATGAGCAGTTCTTC

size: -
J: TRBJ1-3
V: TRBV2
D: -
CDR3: CASSAWLRSDTIYF
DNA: TGTGCCAGCAGTGCGTGGCTCCGGTCTGACACCATATATTTT

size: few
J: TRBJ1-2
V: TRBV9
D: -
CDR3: CASSVADQGYGYTF
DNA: TGTGCCAGCAGCGTAGCCGACCAGGGCTATGGCTACACCTTC

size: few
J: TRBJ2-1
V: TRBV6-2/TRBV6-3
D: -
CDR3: CASSYSHEQFF
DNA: TGTGCCAGCAGTTACTCCCATGAGCAGTTCTTC

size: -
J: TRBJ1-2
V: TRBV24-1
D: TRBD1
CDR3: CATSGDRAGAYGYTF
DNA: TGTGCCACCAGTGGAGACAGGGCGGGGGCCTATGGCTACACCTTC

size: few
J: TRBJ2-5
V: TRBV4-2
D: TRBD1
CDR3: CASSGRDRGETQYF
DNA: TGTGCCAGCAGCGGCCGGGACAGGGGGGAGACCCAGTACTTC

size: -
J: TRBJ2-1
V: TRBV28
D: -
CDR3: CASRVPSNEQFF
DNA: TGTGCCAGCAGGGTTCCGTCCAATGAGCAGTTCTTC

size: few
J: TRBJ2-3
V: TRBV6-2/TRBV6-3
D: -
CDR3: CASVAGGTDTQYF
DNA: TGTGCCAGCGTCGCAGGAGGGACAGATACGCAGTATTTT

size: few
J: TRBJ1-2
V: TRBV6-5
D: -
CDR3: CASSYNGGRGVGYTF
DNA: TGTGCCAGCAGTTACAATGGCGGCCGGGGAGTCGGCTACACCTTC

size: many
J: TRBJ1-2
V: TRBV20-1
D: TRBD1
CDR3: CSARRDRVYGYTF
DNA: TGCAGTGCTCGACGCGACAGGGTCTATGGCTACACCTTC

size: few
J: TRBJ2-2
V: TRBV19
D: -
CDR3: CASSAGSAGELYF
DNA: TGTGCCAGTAGTGCAGGGTCCGCCGGGGAGCTGTATTTT

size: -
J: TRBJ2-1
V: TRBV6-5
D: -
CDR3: CASSFSASSYNEQFF
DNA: TGTGCCAGCAGTTTTTCTGCCAGCTCCTACAATGAGCAGTTCTTC

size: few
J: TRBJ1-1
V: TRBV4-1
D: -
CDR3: CASSRAMGLTGLNTEAFF
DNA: TGCGCCAGCAGCCGAGCCATGGGACTTACAGGGCTGAACACTGAAGCTTTCTTT

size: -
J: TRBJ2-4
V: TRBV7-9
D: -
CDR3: CASRPQGIRAKNIQYF
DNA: TGTGCCAGCAGACCTCAGGGTATTCGAGCCAAAAACATTCAGTACTTC

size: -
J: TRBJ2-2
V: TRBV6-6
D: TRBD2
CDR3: CASSSAAGGPGSGELFF
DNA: TGTGCCAGCAGTTCCGCCGCGGGGGGGCCCGGTTCCGGGGAGCTGTTTTTT

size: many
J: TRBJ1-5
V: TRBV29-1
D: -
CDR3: CSVSDPNQPQHF
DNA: TGCAGCGTTTCAGATCCTAATCAGCCCCAGCATTTT

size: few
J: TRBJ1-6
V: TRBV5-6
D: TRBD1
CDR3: CASSLGQGRSPLHF
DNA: TGTGCCAGCAGCCTAGGACAGGGGAGATCACCCCTCCACTTT

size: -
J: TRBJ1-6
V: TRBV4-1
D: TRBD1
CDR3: CASSQGPGQGNSPLHF
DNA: TGCGCCAGCAGCCAAGGGCCGGGACAGGGGAATTCACCCCTCCACTTT